This is a list of T cell receptor beta chains from one sample in a study of T cell changes during pregnancy in multiple sclerosis. Data came from immunoSEQ multiplex PCR; TCRdb stores just in-frame clones and leaves some out. The table shows about 73,000 clones, with around 92% occurring only once. Sequencing was performed on peripheral blood, taken in the third trimester of pregnancy. The origin of the receptors is a female donor in good health, enrolled as a control in a pregnancy study. Both conserved end residues are part of each CDR3. The order of the fields is CDR3 length, J gene, clone size, D gene, V gene, CDR3 protein, CDR3 DNA. D genes are given only for firm matches. Rows may omit the clone size; those that give it use once, few, many or a size class.

len: 15
j_gene: TRBJ2-3
abundance: NA
d_gene: TRBD2
v_gene: TRBV5-1
CDR3aa: CASSLEREGLDTQYF
CDR3nt: TGCGCCAGCAGCTTGGAGCGGGAGGGCCTGGATACGCAGTATTTT

len: 17
j_gene: TRBJ1-4
abundance: NA
d_gene: NA
v_gene: TRBV21-1
CDR3aa: CASSPLGLTPRYEKLFF
CDR3nt: TGTGCCAGCAGCCCGCTGGGCCTTACCCCTCGCTATGAAAAACTGTTTTTT

len: 13
j_gene: TRBJ1-2
abundance: NA
d_gene: NA
v_gene: TRBV5-1
CDR3aa: CASSLGENYGYTF
CDR3nt: TGCGCCAGCAGCTTAGGGGAAAACTATGGCTACACCTTC

len: 14
j_gene: TRBJ1-6
abundance: few
d_gene: NA
v_gene: TRBV5-4
CDR3aa: CASSLETGYSPLHF
CDR3nt: TGTGCCAGCAGCTTGGAAACAGGGTATTCACCCCTCCACTTT

len: 12
j_gene: TRBJ2-5
abundance: NA
d_gene: NA
v_gene: TRBV5-4
CDR3aa: CASSLSSDTQYF
CDR3nt: TGTGCCAGCAGCCTCTCTAGCGACACCCAGTACTTC

len: 14
j_gene: TRBJ2-3
abundance: once
d_gene: TRBD2
v_gene: TRBV11-3
CDR3aa: CASSKRGSTDTQYF
CDR3nt: TGTGCCAGCAGCAAGCGGGGGAGCACAGATACGCAGTATTTT

len: 16
j_gene: TRBJ1-3
abundance: NA
d_gene: TRBD1
v_gene: TRBV2
CDR3aa: CASSADRGDSGNTIYF
CDR3nt: TGTGCCAGCAGTGCCGACAGGGGGGACTCTGGAAACACCATATATTTT

len: 15
j_gene: TRBJ2-3
abundance: NA
d_gene: TRBD1
v_gene: TRBV10-3
CDR3aa: CAISEQGASTDTQYF
CDR3nt: TGTGCCATCAGTGAGCAGGGGGCAAGCACAGATACGCAGTATTTT

len: 17
j_gene: TRBJ2-1
abundance: NA
d_gene: TRBD2
v_gene: TRBV12-5
CDR3aa: CASGHGLAGGPGNEQFF
CDR3nt: TGTGCTAGTGGTCACGGACTAGCGGGAGGGCCGGGCAATGAGCAGTTCTTC

len: 14
j_gene: TRBJ2-7
abundance: NA
d_gene: NA
v_gene: TRBV28
CDR3aa: CASSSTRKGYEQYF
CDR3nt: TGTGCCAGCAGTTCGACTAGGAAGGGCTACGAGCAGTACTTC

len: 15
j_gene: TRBJ1-6
abundance: once
d_gene: NA
v_gene: TRBV5-5
CDR3aa: CASSWDFSYNSPLHF
CDR3nt: TGTGCCAGCAGTTGGGACTTCTCCTATAATTCACCCCTCCACTTT

len: 14
j_gene: TRBJ2-5
abundance: NA
d_gene: TRBD1
v_gene: TRBV28
CDR3aa: CASTTNRGPETQYF
CDR3nt: TGTGCCAGCACCACCAACAGGGGGCCTGAGACCCAGTACTTC

len: 16
j_gene: TRBJ2-5
abundance: NA
d_gene: TRBD2
v_gene: TRBV4-1
CDR3aa: CASSRGTSGSGETQYF
CDR3nt: TGCGCCAGCAGCCGAGGGACTAGCGGGAGTGGAGAGACCCAGTACTTC

len: 14
j_gene: TRBJ2-2
abundance: NA
d_gene: NA
v_gene: TRBV5-1
CDR3aa: CASSPDSNTGELFF
CDR3nt: TGCGCCAGCAGCCCGGACTCGAACACCGGGGAGCTGTTTTTT

len: 13
j_gene: TRBJ2-7
abundance: NA
d_gene: TRBD1
v_gene: TRBV7-9
CDR3aa: CASSPGQNYEQYF
CDR3nt: TGTGCCAGCAGCCCGGGACAGAACTACGAGCAGTACTTC

len: 14
j_gene: TRBJ2-3
abundance: NA
d_gene: NA
v_gene: TRBV7-9
CDR3aa: CASSLGSASGTQYF
CDR3nt: TGTGCCAGCAGCTTAGGGTCAGCATCGGGGACGCAGTATTTT

len: 14
j_gene: TRBJ2-1
abundance: NA
d_gene: TRBD2
v_gene: TRBV6-5
CDR3aa: CASKASGGDNEQFF
CDR3nt: TGTGCCAGCAAGGCTAGCGGGGGGGACAATGAGCAGTTCTTC